These 31 T cell receptor beta chains were all obtained from the same sample, sequenced in a study of blood T cell repertoires in COVID-19. Assay used: immunoSEQ multiplex PCR; TCRdb lists only in-frame clones, some missing. The sample lists 150,000 to 200,000 clones; roughly 91% were seen once. The sample taken for sequencing was peripheral blood. These TCRs come from a woman in her forties or fifties with acute or convalescent COVID-19.

This clone has only one observation. V and J are TRBV6-2 or TRBV6-3 and TRBJ1-1; a possible D gene is TRBD1 (6 bases). The germline CDR1 and CDR2 sequences are MNHEY and SVGEGT. V dropped 0 bases and J dropped 9 bases, with 14 bases sitting between them. The CDR3 consists of 14 residues. The CDR3, as DNA: TGTGCCAGCAGTTACTCGACGCAGGGGATAAAAGCTTTCTTT. Its protein is CASSYSTQGIKAFF.

The chain is built from TRBV3-1 (or the pseudogene TRBV3-2) and TRBJ2-7; TRBD1 aligns across 7 bases. Germline trimming cut 4 bases from V and 10 bases from J; bases unmatched to any gene: 7. Germline assignment: CDR1 LGHDT and CDR2 YNNKEL (reference sequence). The CDR3 length is 12 residues. The CDR3 region has the DNA TGTGCCAGCAGCCTCCAACAGGGGCTCCAGTACTTC. It specifies CASSLQQGLQYF.

The chain joins TRBV28 to TRBJ1-1, with 8 bases matching TRBD1. Germline values: CDR1 MDHEN, CDR2 SYDVKM. The CDR3 spans 12 residues. Trimming removed 5 bases from V and 4 bases from J; junction bases left unmatched: 0. The CDR3 region is CASSDRGTEAFF. Written as DNA, the CDR3 is TGTGCCAGCAGTGACAGGGGCACTGAAGCTTTCTTT. The full variable domain, in which reference TRBV28 and TRBJ1-1 provide the parts outside the CDR3, is DVKVTQSSRYLVKRTGEKVFLECVQDMDHENMFWYRQDPGLGLRLIYFSYDVKMKEKGDIPEGYSVSREKKERFSLILESASTNQTSMYLCASSDRGTEAFFGQGTRLTVV.

The rearrangement uses TRBV2 and TRBJ2-3, with D possibly TRBD2 on 5 matching bases. Germline V gene sequence: CDR1 SNHLY, CDR2 FYNNEI. The CDR3 length is 16 residues. V lost 7 bases to trimming and J lost 0 bases, with 17 bases between them. CDR3 residues: CASTPGRVSSTDTQYF. CDR3 nucleotides: TGTGCCAGCACTCCTGGGCGGGTCTCCAGCACAGATACGCAGTATTTT.

The V gene is TRBV7-2, the J gene TRBJ1-2; TRBD1 matches 9 bases. Trimming took 5 bases from V and 11 from J; bases not matched to a gene: 6. The CDR3 has 12 amino acids. Germline CDR1 SGHTA, CDR2 FQGNSA. The CDR3: CASSPGQGWYTF. Written as DNA, the CDR3 is TGTGCCAGCAGCCCGGGACAGGGCTGGTACACCTTC.

V usage is TRBV10-3 and J usage is TRBJ2-3, with D perhaps matching TRBD2 (6 bases). This CDR3 has 16 amino acids. Deletions cut 4 bases from V and 0 bases from J, with 14 bases between. Germline CDR1 is ENHRY and CDR2 is SYGVKD. This chain's CDR3 is CAISGHRTTSTDTQYF. The CDR3 DNA reads TGTGCCATCAGTGGCCACCGGACTACTAGCACAGATACGCAGTATTTT.

This chain joins TRBV29-1 and TRBJ2-6, with a weak D call TRBD2 (5 bases). Trimming shortened V by 5 bases and J by 2 bases, and 13 bases separated the two germline ends. The CDR3 is 15 amino acids. Germline V gene lookup returns CDR1 SQVTM and CDR2 ANQGSEA. The CDR3 region has the DNA TGCAGCGTTATAAAAACGGGGACTGGGGCCAACGTCCTGACTTTC. Protein product: CSVIKTGTGANVLTF.

The rearrangement links TRBV20-1 to TRBJ2-1; D might be TRBD2 (5 bases). The germline V and J ends were trimmed by 5 bases and 10 bases, with 6 bases remaining between them. Germline CDR1 and CDR2: DFQATT and SNEGSKA (reference sequence). The CDR3 totals 9 residues. The CDR3: CSAVAEQFF. Here the CDR3 DNA reads TGCAGTGCTGTAGCGGAGCAGTTCTTC.

The chain joins TRBV10-3 to TRBJ1-5; D not resolved. The V gene lost 8 bases and the J gene lost 5 bases, with 13 bases spanning the gap. This CDR3 comprises 13 residues. The germline CDR1 and CDR2 sequences are ENHRY and SYGVKD. CDR3 region: CAIQAREYQPQHF. As DNA, the CDR3 is TGTGCCATCCAGGCCAGAGAGTATCAGCCCCAGCATTTT.

The chain joins TRBV10-3 to TRBJ2-2; D unresolved. V lost 9 bases to trimming and J lost 1 base, with 12 bases between them. CDR1 is ENHRY and CDR2 is SYGVKD in the germline V gene. The CDR3 covers 14 residues. In nucleotides, the CDR3 is TGTGCCATTTCAAACTACCTGAACACCGGGGAGCTGTTTTTT. This codes for CAISNYLNTGELFF.

The genes are TRBV7-8 and TRBJ1-1; TRBD1 matches 10 bases. This CDR3 has 16 residues. Trimming took 10 bases from V and 0 from J; bases not matched to a gene: 11. Germline-derived CDR1 and CDR2 are SGHVS and FQNEAQ. CDR3 protein: CATYTGTGAMNTEAFF. CDR3 nucleotide sequence: TGTGCCACCTATACCGGGACAGGGGCCATGAACACTGAAGCTTTCTTT.

This sequence joins TRBV19 and TRBJ1-5; 9 positions agree with TRBD1. The CDR3 extends over 15 amino acids. V trimming: 4 bases; J trimming: 4 bases; junction bases outside the gene matches: 5. Germline values: CDR1 LNHDA, CDR2 SQIVND (reference sequence). The CDR3, as DNA: TGTGCCAGTAGTACGGGGACAGGGCCTAATCAGCCCCAGCATTTT. Translated: CASSTGTGPNQPQHF.

About this clone: The same CDR3 is also encoded by other DNA sequences in this sample. The chain employs TRBV4-3 and TRBJ2-7, with TRBD2 as a possible D gene (6 bases). Trimming removed 1 base at V and 3 bases at J, with 10 bases between. From germline, CDR1 is LGHNA and CDR2 YSLEER. This CDR3 contains 14 residues. CDR3 in amino acids: CASSQGRGGYEQYF. The CDR3 DNA reads TGCGCCAGCAGCCAAGGTCGGGGAGGCTACGAGCAGTACTTC.

This clone was recorded once. This sequence joins TRBV11-2 and TRBJ2-5; 7 bases align to TRBD2. V gave up 1 base and J gave up 5 bases; unmatched junction bases: 7. The CDR3 spans 15 residues. Germline loops: CDR1 SGHAT, CDR2 FQNNGV. In DNA form, the CDR3 reads TGTGCCAGCAGCTTAGGAGAGCGGGATAAGGAGACCCAGTACTTC. It translates to CASSLGERDKETQYF.

This sequence joins TRBV6-5 and TRBJ1-6, with 9 bases fitting TRBD1. CDR1 MNHEY and CDR2 SVGAGI come from the germline V gene. Trimming removed 6 bases from V and 8 bases from J; junction bases left unmatched: 8. The CDR3 loop spans 15 amino acids. CDR3 in DNA: TGTGCCAGCAGCGAGTTAGACAGGGGGGATTCACCCCTCCACTTT. Translated: CASSELDRGDSPLHF.

J is TRBJ2-1 and V is TRBV6-5; D may be TRBD1 (5 bases). Trimming stripped 5 bases from V and 9 bases from J, with 11 bases between. This CDR3 is 12 amino acids long. Germline CDR1 MNHEY, CDR2 SVGAGI. CDR3 amino acids: CASSPRRGEQFF. The CDR3 nucleotides read TGTGCCAGCAGTCCCCGTAGGGGTGAGCAGTTCTTC.

The chain recombines TRBV7-2 with TRBJ1-6; D is possibly TRBD1 (6 bases). CDR1 is SGHTA and CDR2 is FQGNSA in the germline V gene. Trimming took off 3 bases at V and 7 bases at J, with 10 bases between the two ends. The CDR3 has 14 amino acids. As DNA, the CDR3 is TGTGCCAGCAGCTTGGGGGCCTGGAATTCACCCCTCCACTTT. It codes for CASSLGAWNSPLHF.

The chain employs TRBV6-5 and TRBJ2-3; the D gene is possibly TRBD2 (5 bases). V lost 6 bases and J 0 bases, leaving 10 bases between the germline ends. CDR3 length: 14 amino acids. Per the germline V gene, CDR1 is MNHEY and CDR2 is SVGAGI. The CDR3 spells CASSLPGSTDTQYF. CDR3 in DNA: TGTGCCAGCAGCCTTCCGGGGAGCACAGATACGCAGTATTTT.

This chain connects TRBV19 to TRBJ1-3, with 9 nucleotides matching TRBD1. The CDR3 length is 17 residues. Germline V CDR1 and CDR2: LNHDA, SQIVND (reference sequence). V lost 7 bases, J lost 0 bases, and 10 bases stayed unmatched. The DNA of the CDR3 is TGTGCCAGTAATAGAGGACAGGGGTCATCCTCTGGAAACACCATATATTTT. This translates into CASNRGQGSSSGNTIYF.

The V and J genes are TRBV20-1 and TRBJ1-2, with D possibly TRBD1 on 5 matching bases. The CDR3 is made up of 11 amino acids. Germline CDR1 is DFQATT and CDR2 is SNEGSKA (reference sequence). The V end lost 5 bases, the J end lost 8 bases, and 12 bases lay between the germline ends. This chain's CDR3 is CSAGQGAGYTF. The CDR3 nucleotides are TGCAGTGCTGGGCAGGGCGCGGGCTACACCTTC.

The sample holds one count of this clone. This chain links TRBV5-5 with TRBJ1-6; D is perhaps TRBD1 (5 bases). There are 15 residues in the CDR3. Trimming cost V 0 bases and J 9 bases, with 13 bases left between them. CDR1 and CDR2 from the germline V gene are SGHKS and YYEKEE (reference sequence). The CDR3 DNA follows: TGTGCCAGCAGCTTGGGCAGGGCCGAGAGTTCACCCCTCCACTTT. Translating gives CASSLGRAESSPLHF.

The chain is built from TRBV13 and TRBJ2-5; 8 nucleotides agree with TRBD2. CDR3 length equals 15 residues. After removal of 5 bases from V and 4 bases from J, the junction contained 9 bases not matched to a gene. CDR1 is PRHDT, CDR2 FYEKMQ, per germline (reference sequence). This chain's CDR3 is CASSREGPGGETQYF. CDR3 DNA sequence: TGTGCCAGCAGCCGGGAGGGCCCTGGAGGAGAGACCCAGTACTTC.

This chain links TRBV7-9 with TRBJ2-7, with 8 bases fitting TRBD1. The CDR3 covers 14 residues. Germline V lookup: CDR1 SEHNR, CDR2 FQNEAQ (reference sequence). Unmatched junction bases numbered 4, after V lost 4 bases and J lost 2 bases. In DNA, the CDR3 is TGTGCCAGCAGCTCGGGACAGGACGCCTACGAGCAGTACTTC. Translation gives CASSSGQDAYEQYF.

The chain is built from TRBV10-2 and TRBJ2-1; no definite D call. The CDR3 runs 12 residues. V dropped 3 bases and J dropped 5 bases, with 5 bases sitting between them. Germline V CDR1 and CDR2: WSHSY, SAAADI. CDR3 sequence (DNA): TGCGCCAGCAGTGAACTGAACAATGAGCAGTTCTTC. It codes for CASSELNNEQFF.

The V gene is TRBV6-5, the J gene TRBJ1-5; 8 nucleotides agree with TRBD1. The CDR3 consists of 14 residues. In germline, CDR1 is MNHEY, CDR2 SVGAGI. V trimming: 5 bases; J trimming: 6 bases; junction bases outside the gene matches: 6. The CDR3 bases are TGTGCCAGCAGTACAGGGGGTAAGGGTCAGCCCCAGCATTTT. It encodes CASSTGGKGQPQHF.

V gene TRBV10-3 combines with J gene TRBJ2-2, with D hard to call. The CDR3 covers 11 residues. Germline CDR1 is ENHRY and CDR2 is SYGVKD. The V end lost 8 bases, the J end lost 6 bases, and 7 bases lay between the germline ends. This CDR3 reads CAILASGELFF. In DNA, the CDR3 is TGTGCCATCCTGGCATCCGGGGAGCTGTTTTTT.

The chain uses TRBV19 and TRBJ1-2, with D maybe TRBD1 (5 bases). CDR1 and CDR2 from the germline V gene are LNHDA and SQIVND (reference sequence). Trimming stripped 7 bases from V and 8 bases from J, with 14 bases between. CDR3 length equals 12 residues. DNA for the CDR3: TGTGCCAGTATTTCTGGGAGGGGCGGCTACACCTTC. Its translation: CASISGRGGYTF.

This chain uses TRBV7-2 with TRBJ2-7; the D gene is possibly TRBD1 (5 bases). This CDR3 is 13 amino acids long. Germline lookup yields CDR1 SGHTA and CDR2 FQGNSA. The V end lost 2 bases, the J end lost 4 bases, and 9 bases lay between the germline ends. The CDR3 reads CASSLQQVYEQYF. CDR3 nucleotide sequence: TGTGCCAGCAGCTTACAACAGGTTTACGAGCAGTACTTC.

V gene TRBV30 combines with J gene TRBJ2-2; TRBD1 is a possible D gene (6 bases). This CDR3 spans 13 amino acids. V shed 8 bases and J shed 3 bases, with 13 bases lying between them. Germline V gene sequence: CDR1 GTSNPN, CDR2 SVGIG (reference sequence). The CDR3 DNA reads TGTGCCGAGGGGGTAGCCTACACCGGGGAGCTGTTTTTT. Residues: CAEGVAYTGELFF.

The chain is built from TRBV7-3 and TRBJ1-6; 7 bases align to TRBD1. This CDR3 spans 17 amino acids. Germline V gene lookup returns CDR1 SGHTA and CDR2 FQGTGA. J gave up 9 bases and V 0 bases, and 11 bases lay outside the gene matches. The CDR3 sequence: CASSLTGGELSRSPLHF. The CDR3 nucleotides read TGTGCCAGCAGCTTAACAGGGGGCGAGTTAAGCCGTTCACCCCTCCACTTT.

CDR3 amino acids: CASSLFRGERGYTF. The CDR3, as DNA: TGTGCCAGCAGCCTCTTCAGGGGGGAGAGGGGCTACACCTTC. The chain is built from TRBV6-5 and TRBJ1-2; 7 bases agree with TRBD1. This CDR3 has 14 amino acids. CDR1 is MNHEY and CDR2 is SVGAGI in the germline V gene. Trimming cost V 6 bases and J 8 bases; bases outside gene matches: 12.